One and the same sample provided the 14 T cell receptor beta chains below, sequenced in a study of T cell responses to AZD1222 COVID-19 vaccine (dated by TCRdb to about 2021). The library was made by the immunoSEQ multiplex PCR assay. TCRdb provides this immuneACCESS table in a form limited to in-frame rearrangements. Some clones are lacking; in checked studies, under half of them reflect an unresolved V gene, and why the rest are absent is not known. For this sample the table gives tens of thousands of clones, of which around 90% were detected only once. About 2.2% of the sample lies in the top ten. Interpreted using the paper, the time point label stands for: baseline before first vaccination. The material was peripheral blood, obtained on day 0 of AZD1222 vaccination. Every receptor here comes from an adult in good health.

The chain combines TRBV27 with TRBJ2-1; no firm D call. There are 13 residues in the CDR3. Germline V gene lookup returns CDR1 MNHEY and CDR2 SMNVEV (reference sequence). Trimming pared 5 bases from V and 2 bases from J, leaving 7 bases between. CDR3 residues: CASSANTYNEQFF. DNA for the CDR3: TGTGCCAGCAGTGCAAATACCTACAATGAGCAGTTCTTC.

The chain links TRBV5-6 to TRBJ2-3, with D unresolved. Between the trimmed V and J ends, which lost 4 bases and 2 bases, there was a span of 11 bases. Germline V gene sequence: CDR1 SGHDT, CDR2 YYEEEE. The CDR3 has 14 residues. The CDR3 DNA reads TGTGCCAGCAGCCTTCGCGGCTTCACAGATACGCAGTATTTT. Translating gives CASSLRGFTDTQYF.

This rearrangement joins TRBV29-1 to TRBJ2-7, with D tentatively TRBD1 (6 bases). The CDR3 runs to 14 residues. Deletions cut 3 bases from V and 3 bases from J, with 15 bases between. CDR1 and CDR2 (germline): SQVTM, ANQGSEA. This chain's CDR3 is CSVDTEGDNYEQYF. DNA of the CDR3: TGCAGCGTTGATACTGAGGGGGACAACTACGAGCAGTACTTC.

The rearrangement uses TRBV10-2 and TRBJ1-1; perhaps TRBD1 as D (5 bases). With 11 bases removed from V and 4 bases from J, the gap between germline ends came to 17 bases. The CDR3 length is 13 residues. Germline assignment: CDR1 WSHSY and CDR2 SAAADI. DNA for the CDR3: TGCGCCGCTAAGGGCGTGGGGCTCACTGAAGCTTTCTTT. This encodes CAAKGVGLTEAFF.

This chain connects TRBV3-1 (or the pseudogene TRBV3-2) to TRBJ2-5, with D unresolved. V dropped 1 base and J dropped 1 base, with 10 bases sitting between them. Germline CDR1 is LGHDT and CDR2 is YNNKEL (reference sequence). The CDR3 runs 15 residues. The DNA of the CDR3 is TGTGCCAGCAGCCAAGCCGGTCTAGTCCAAGAGACCCAGTACTTC. As protein: CASSQAGLVQETQYF.

The V gene is TRBV5-6, the J gene TRBJ2-5; D is perhaps TRBD2 (7 bases). The CDR3 sequence is 16 residues long. CDR1 and CDR2 (germline): SGHDT, YYEEEE. The germline V and J ends were trimmed by 1 base and 5 bases, with 18 bases remaining between them. CDR3 loop: CASSLTGRGGGETQYF. Here the CDR3 DNA reads TGTGCCAGCAGCTTGACGGGGCGCGGGGGCGGGGAGACCCAGTACTTC.

This clone has a single count. CDR3 amino acids: CASSLVQGGTEAFF. Written as DNA, the CDR3 is TGTGCCAGCAGCTTAGTACAAGGAGGCACTGAAGCTTTCTTT. The rearrangement links TRBV5-8 to TRBJ1-1; no definite D call. V lost 2 bases and J 4 bases, leaving 12 bases between the germline ends. CDR1 is SGHTS and CDR2 is YDEGEE in the germline V gene. The CDR3 is 14 amino acids.

The chain links TRBV30 to TRBJ1-2, with unresolved D. This CDR3 has 14 amino acids. The germline gives CDR1 GTSNPN, CDR2 SVGIG (reference sequence). V gave up 4 bases and J gave up 0 bases, with 12 bases separating them. The CDR3 sequence is CAWKFQAANYGYTF. CDR3 sequence (DNA): TGTGCCTGGAAATTTCAGGCAGCTAACTATGGCTACACCTTC.

The sample holds one count of this clone. Other DNA sequences in the sample encode the same CDR3. V gene TRBV15 combines with J gene TRBJ1-5; D ambiguous. Trimming pared 0 bases from V and 3 bases from J, leaving 0 bases between. CDR1 and CDR2 (germline): LNHNV, YYDKDF (reference sequence). CDR3 length: 12 residues. For the CDR3, the DNA is TGTGCCACCAGCAGAGACAATCAGCCCCAGCATTTT. Encoded protein: CATSRDNQPQHF.

CDR3: CASTGQRTGNTIYF. The DNA of the CDR3 is TGTGCCAGTACCGGACAGAGAACTGGAAACACCATATATTTT. The gene calls are TRBV19 and TRBJ1-3; possibly TRBD1 for D (6 bases). The CDR3 length is 14 residues. V lost 7 bases, J lost 2 bases, and 12 bases lay in between. Per germline, CDR1 LNHDA and CDR2 SQIVND (reference sequence).

V gene TRBV6-5 combines with J gene TRBJ1-1; the D is unclear. The germline CDR1 and CDR2 sequences are MNHEY and SVGAGI. V was pared by 2 bases and J by 2 bases, with 3 bases between. CDR3 length: 12 amino acids. The CDR3 spells CASSYKNTEAFF. For the CDR3, the DNA is TGTGCCAGCAGTTACAAAAACACTGAAGCTTTCTTT.

This clone showed up just once. J is TRBJ1-3 and V is TRBV30; maybe TRBD1 (5 bases). V lost 5 bases and J 3 bases, leaving 17 bases between the germline ends. The germline CDR1 and CDR2 sequences are GTSNPN and SVGIG (reference sequence). The CDR3 loop spans 15 amino acids. The DNA for the CDR3 is TGTGCCTGGGGTACCAATCCAGGGTTTGGAAACACCATATATTTT. It yields the protein CAWGTNPGFGNTIYF.

This chain uses TRBV6-2 or TRBV6-3 with TRBJ2-7; TRBD2 agrees at 15 bases. The CDR3 has 17 residues. Germline V gene lookup returns CDR1 MNHEY and CDR2 SVGEGT. V was clipped by 2 bases and J by 2 bases; unmatched bases: 4. Here the CDR3 reads CASSYLGLAGGAYEQYF. As DNA, the CDR3 is TGTGCCAGCAGTTACCTGGGACTAGCGGGAGGAGCCTACGAGCAGTACTTC.

The chain links TRBV6-1 to TRBJ2-7, with 7 bases lining up with TRBD1. V dropped 2 bases and J dropped 7; count of bases not matched to a gene: 5. This CDR3 spans 13 amino acids. In germline, CDR1 is MNHNS, CDR2 SASEGT. The CDR3 DNA reads TGTGCCAGCAGTGAAAGACAGGGAGCTGAGCAGTACTTC. Translating gives CASSERQGAEQYF.